Each of the 27 T cell receptor beta chains below was sequenced from the same sample in a study of blood T cell repertoires in COVID-19. Measured with immunoSEQ multiplex PCR; TCRdb has only the in-frame clones, and not every one. The sample has some 80,000 clones; roughly 89% are singletons. Sequencing used peripheral blood. The receptors were gathered from a woman over 75 with active or convalescent COVID-19.

V and J are TRBV3-1 (or the pseudogene TRBV3-2) and TRBJ2-7, with 8 positions matching TRBD1. Unmatched junction bases numbered 1, after V lost 1 base and J lost 2 bases. The CDR3 is 14 amino acids. From germline, CDR1 is LGHDT and CDR2 YNNKEL (reference sequence). CDR3 bases: TGTGCCAGCAGCCAAGCAGGGGGCGCCTACGAGCAGTACTTC. Its protein is CASSQAGGAYEQYF.

This chain connects TRBV23-1 to TRBJ1-1; 10 bases align to TRBD1. TRBV23-1 is marked as an open reading frame, function uncertain. V trimming: 0 bases; J trimming: 6 bases; junction bases outside the gene matches: 4. This CDR3 spans 15 amino acids. The chain's CDR3 is CASSQSEDRGSEAFF. The CDR3 coding sequence is TGCGCCAGCAGTCAATCCGAGGACAGGGGGTCTGAAGCTTTCTTT.

This rearrangement joins TRBV7-2 to TRBJ1-4, with unresolved D. This CDR3 has 13 residues. Germline V lookup: CDR1 SGHTA, CDR2 FQGNSA. Trimming left V 6 bases short and J 8 bases short, with 13 bases between. CDR3 coding DNA: TGTGCCAGCAGTCTTACGCGGGAGGAAAAACTGTTTTTT. This codes for CASSLTREEKLFF.

The J gene is TRBJ1-4, the V gene TRBV18; TRBD1 aligns across 7 bases. The CDR3 length is 16 residues. Per germline, CDR1 KGHSH and CDR2 LQKENI. V lost 3 bases and J lost 8; bases outside the gene matches: 12. CDR3 region: CASSPGTRGRGEKLFF. DNA of the CDR3: TGTGCCAGCTCACCCGGCACGAGGGGGCGCGGAGAAAAACTGTTTTTT.

The J gene is TRBJ2-1, the V gene TRBV5-1; 10 nucleotides match TRBD2. With V trimmed by 4 bases and J by 8 bases, 3 bases remained unmatched. Germline values: CDR1 SGHRS, CDR2 YFSETQ. This CDR3 region has 13 residues. CDR3 sequence: CASSSGTSDEQFF. CDR3 DNA: TGCGCCAGCAGCAGCGGGACTAGCGATGAGCAGTTCTTC.

The chain combines TRBV6-2 or TRBV6-3 with TRBJ2-3; 11 positions agree with TRBD2. This CDR3 region has 16 residues. Trimming took 2 bases from V and 4 from J; bases not matched to a gene: 5. From germline, CDR1 is MNHEY and CDR2 SVGEGT. In nucleotides, the CDR3 is TGTGCCAGCAGTTACCGTAGCGGGGGGGTATCAGATACGCAGTATTTT. Its protein is CASSYRSGGVSDTQYF.

The rearrangement links TRBV19 to TRBJ2-1; 8 nucleotides match TRBD2. Germline V gives CDR1 LNHDA, CDR2 SQIVND (reference sequence). Unmatched junction bases numbered 7, after V lost 6 bases and J lost 9 bases. The CDR3 covers 13 residues. The CDR3 coding sequence is TGTGCCAGTAGCCCTAACCGGGGGGGTGAGCAGTTCTTC. It specifies CASSPNRGGEQFF.

The V and J genes are TRBV5-5 and TRBJ1-1; 7 nucleotides align to TRBD1. Trimming cost V 4 bases and J 3 bases; bases outside gene matches: 6. This CDR3 is built from 14 residues. The germline V gene has CDR1 SGHKS and CDR2 YYEKEE (reference sequence). The CDR3 reads CASSVTGWDTEAFF. The DNA of the CDR3 is TGTGCCAGCAGCGTGACAGGGTGGGACACTGAAGCTTTCTTT.

The chain couples TRBV6-5 to TRBJ2-3, with D unclear. The CDR3 has 12 amino acids. Trimming took 6 bases from V and 7 from J, leaving 11 bases between them. The germline gives CDR1 MNHEY, CDR2 SVGAGI. CDR3 coding DNA: TGTGCCAGCAGCCTCCCAGGAAATACGCAGTATTTT. It encodes CASSLPGNTQYF.

CDR3 protein: CASSERDYEQYF. The DNA of the CDR3 is TGTGCCAGCAGCGAGAGGGACTACGAGCAGTACTTC. J is TRBJ2-7 and V is TRBV5-6; the D gene is possibly TRBD2 (5 bases). CDR1 is SGHDT and CDR2 is YYEEEE in the germline V gene. The CDR3 runs 12 residues. V gave up 4 bases and J gave up 3 bases, with 8 bases separating them.

The chain couples TRBV5-1 to TRBJ2-1, with no clear D. From germline, CDR1 is SGHRS and CDR2 YFSETQ. The V and J ends lost 4 bases and 3 bases respectively, with 17 bases between them. The CDR3 contains 16 residues. CDR3 amino acids: CASSPLIAANYNEQFF. The CDR3 region has the DNA TGCGCCAGCAGCCCACTTATTGCAGCGAACTACAATGAGCAGTTCTTC.

In this sample, this clone turned up once. The CDR3 coding sequence is TGCGCCAGCAGCTTGGGGGACAGGAACACTGAAGCTTTCTTT. It codes for CASSLGDRNTEAFF. V gene TRBV5-1 combines with J gene TRBJ1-1; 7 bases line up with TRBD1. This CDR3 contains 14 residues. Germline assignment: CDR1 SGHRS and CDR2 YFSETQ. Trimming cost V 0 bases and J 1 base; bases outside gene matches: 0.

CDR3 bases: TGTGCCAGCAGCCCAGGGCGGAACGTGGGGGAGACCCAGTACTTC. Its protein product is CASSPGRNVGETQYF. This chain links TRBV9 with TRBJ2-5, with a tentative D call TRBD1 (5 bases). Germline V gene lookup returns CDR1 SGDLS and CDR2 YYNGEE. The CDR3 is 15 residues long. The V gene lost 4 bases and the J gene lost 5 bases, with 18 bases spanning the gap.

The CDR3 bases are TGTGCCAGCTCATCCGGACAGGGGACAGATACGCAGTATTTT. Translating it yields CASSSGQGTDTQYF. The genes are TRBV18 and TRBJ2-3, with 9 bases aligning to TRBD1. The CDR3 is 14 amino acids. Germline CDR1 KGHSH, CDR2 LQKENI. Germline trimming cut 5 bases from V and 3 bases from J; bases unmatched to any gene: 3.

The chain recombines TRBV19 with TRBJ1-5; TRBD1 might be the D (6 bases). The germline gives CDR1 LNHDA, CDR2 SQIVND (reference sequence). Trimming took off 5 bases at V and 1 base at J, with 15 bases between the two ends. The CDR3 is 16 amino acids. Here the CDR3 reads CASSVSGVRSNQPQHF. Written as DNA, the CDR3 is TGTGCCAGTAGTGTATCAGGGGTTCGGAGCAATCAGCCCCAGCATTTT.

This clone is a singleton in its sample. The J gene is TRBJ1-2, the V gene TRBV4-2; 8 bases line up with TRBD1. This CDR3 comprises 15 residues. The V gene's germline CDR1 is LGHNA and CDR2 YNFKEQ. Trimming removed 0 bases from V and 7 bases from J; junction bases left unmatched: 7. The CDR3 here is CASSQDPGGSGGYTF. CDR3 DNA sequence: TGTGCCAGCAGCCAAGATCCAGGGGGCTCGGGTGGCTACACCTTC.

The chain links TRBV10-1 to TRBJ2-7; TRBD1 agrees at 7 bases. This CDR3 has 14 residues. The V segment lost 4 bases and the J segment 5 bases; nucleotides outside the gene matches: 8. Germline CDR1 WNHNN, CDR2 SYGVQD (reference sequence). CDR3: CASSVGQAAHEQYF. The CDR3 bases are TGCGCCAGCAGTGTAGGACAGGCCGCCCACGAGCAGTACTTC.

The chain joins TRBV7-8 to TRBJ1-5, with D tentatively TRBD1 (6 bases). Trimming removed 5 bases from V and 2 bases from J, with 13 bases in between. The CDR3 loop spans 15 amino acids. Per germline, CDR1 SGHVS and CDR2 FQNEAQ. CDR3 protein: CASSLHRAGNQPQHF. The CDR3 coding sequence is TGTGCCAGCAGCCTCCACAGGGCTGGCAATCAGCCCCAGCATTTT.

The V gene is TRBV5-1, the J gene TRBJ1-5; TRBD1 matches at 7 bases. Germline assignment: CDR1 SGHRS and CDR2 YFSETQ. J was trimmed by 5 bases and V by 3 bases; bases with no gene match: 2. This CDR3 region has 13 residues. CDR3 coding DNA: TGCGCCAGCAGCTGGCAGGGGGATCAGCCCCAGCATTTT. Translating it yields CASSWQGDQPQHF.

This clone was seen once. This chain connects TRBV27 to TRBJ2-1; weak D call: TRBD1 (5 bases). Germline CDR1 and CDR2: MNHEY and SMNVEV (reference sequence). Trimming took off 9 bases at V and 5 bases at J, with 20 bases between the two ends. The CDR3 runs 15 residues. The CDR3 coding sequence is TGTGCCAGTTGGGGAAGGGGCGTCGGGCACAATGAGCAGTTCTTC. Amino acids: CASWGRGVGHNEQFF.

The chain has TRBV11-2 and TRBJ2-5; the D is unclear. Germline CDR1 is SGHAT and CDR2 is FQNNGV. The CDR3 contains 12 residues. V shed 2 bases and J shed 7 bases, with 8 bases lying between them. CDR3 loop: CASSLHSSTQYF. CDR3 coding DNA: TGTGCCAGCAGCTTACATAGTTCGACCCAGTACTTC.

This clone was detected only a few times. The chain has TRBV2 and TRBJ2-7; 10 positions match TRBD1. V trimming: 6 bases; J trimming: 4 bases; junction bases outside the gene matches: 3. The CDR3 is 13 amino acids. Germline V lookup: CDR1 SNHLY, CDR2 FYNNEI. In nucleotides, the CDR3 is TGTGCCAGCAGGGGGACAGGGGATTACGAGCAGTACTTC. The encoded protein is CASRGTGDYEQYF.

The chain carries TRBV6-2 or TRBV6-3 and TRBJ2-7, with D perhaps TRBD2 (6 bases). Germline CDR1 is MNHEY and CDR2 is SVGEGT. V lost 9 bases, J lost 5 bases, and 11 bases lay in between. The CDR3 is 11 amino acids. CDR3: CASSGRDEQYF. The CDR3 DNA follows: TGTGCCAGTAGCGGCCGGGACGAGCAGTACTTC.

This chain uses TRBV7-3 with TRBJ2-1; 7 positions match TRBD2. Trimming at V came to 5 bases and at J to 8 bases, leaving 9 bases not matched to a gene. Germline-derived CDR1 and CDR2 are SGHTA and FQGTGA. This CDR3 spans 14 amino acids. For the CDR3, the DNA is TGTGCCAGCAGCGCCGTGGGCGGGGGTGATGAGCAGTTCTTC. This sequence encodes CASSAVGGGDEQFF.

The chain combines TRBV7-2 with TRBJ1-1; D gene unclear. Trimming shortened V by 5 bases and J by 4 bases, and 14 bases separated the two germline ends. Germline loops: CDR1 SGHTA, CDR2 FQGNSA. The CDR3 consists of 14 residues. The CDR3 protein is CASSTRRAGTEAFF. For the CDR3, the DNA is TGTGCCAGCAGCACACGGAGGGCGGGCACTGAAGCTTTCTTT.

This chain connects TRBV7-2 to TRBJ2-1, with 11 bases that match TRBD2. In germline, CDR1 is SGHTA, CDR2 FQGNSA. CDR3 size: 16 residues. The trim removed 6 bases at V and 4 bases at J, leaving 8 bases unmatched. The CDR3 protein is CASSRTGTSGYNEQFF. The CDR3 bases are TGTGCCAGCAGTCGTACCGGGACTAGCGGTTACAATGAGCAGTTCTTC.

The CDR3 sequence is CASSRKSPTGGKLSSYNEQFF. CDR3 DNA sequence: TGTGCCAGCAGTCGGAAATCGCCGACAGGGGGGAAGTTGAGCTCCTACAATGAGCAGTTCTTC. The rearrangement joins TRBV27 to TRBJ2-1, with 9 bases identical to TRBD1. There are 21 residues in the CDR3. The J segment lost 0 bases and the V segment lost 5 bases, leaving 20 bases of the junction unmatched. Germline V gene sequence: CDR1 MNHEY, CDR2 SMNVEV (reference sequence).